This T cell receptor beta chain is drawn from a study of blood T cells in healthy people across ages. Next came a second PCR, run for roughly 6 to 11 cycles, which used a sample-barcoded 5' primer along with a J-beta primer mix. TCRdb ran MiXCR on the 5' RACE reads and lists one entry per CDR3 protein. The table shows roughly 680,000 distinct CDR3 sequences, with over 40% occurring only once. The CDR3 spans 18 residues. CDR1 is SGHTA and CDR2 is FQGNSA in the germline V gene. Trimming took off 2 bases at V and 0 bases at J, with 14 bases between the two ends. The TCR originated in a woman older than 75 in good health. The V gene is TRBV7-2, the J gene TRBJ2-6; possibly TRBD1 for D (5 bases). Source material: blood. The CDR3 reads CASSLRRQPNSGANVLTF. The CDR3 DNA reads TGTGCCAGCAGCTTACGCCGACAGCCCAACTCTGGGGCCAACGTCCTGACTTTC.